This note documents a single T cell receptor beta chain sequence. The antigen is not known. A universal primer site arose from template switching, and cDNA bore unique molecular identifiers. Each CDR3 protein gets one entry after TCRdb re-called the 5' RACE reads with MiXCR. The table lists 750,000 to 950,000 distinct CDR3 sequences, over 9% of them singletons, with 1.5% to 2% in the top ten. The sample originates from a study of identical twins. Regarding the study as a whole: Conclusions rested on cross-sectional statistics rather than following the same donors.

This CDR3 is built from 15 residues. Germline V CDR1 and CDR2: SEHNR, FQNEAQ (reference sequence). Trimming stripped 4 bases from V and 5 bases from J, with 17 bases between. Healthy Caucasians made up all donors. These data were also filed under a second study, of yellow fever vaccine responses in identical twins. From that paper: Twins' T cell vaccine responses reportedly looked partly convergent, partly personalized.

Sequenced: PBMCs. The sequence was obtained from a woman between 18 and 29 years old in good health. This chain links TRBV7-9 with TRBJ1-1; D not resolved. Here the CDR3 reads CASSSRAPGGTEAFF. The CDR3 nucleotides read TGTGCCAGCAGCTCCCGGGCCCCCGGAGGGACTGAAGCTTTCTTT.